Sequencing of this T cell receptor (beta chain) was carried out in a study of T cell responses to AZD1222 COVID-19 vaccine. Points from the study as a whole: Nearly half of spike-specific TCRs reportedly target variant regions that are unmutated in the B.1.351 and B.1.1.7 variants.

CDR3 length: 15 amino acids. V lost 8 bases and J lost 3; bases outside the gene matches: 14. Germline V CDR1 and CDR2: SGHRS, YFSETQ. This clone has a single count. The antigen remains undetermined. Some clones are missing from TCRdb's copy, which holds only in-frame ones; the method was immunoSEQ multiplex PCR. This sample has fewer than 180,000 clones, with 92% found just once. V is TRBV5-1 and J is TRBJ2-7; 7 bases align to TRBD1. The sample in question was peripheral blood, obtained 28 days after the second AZD1222 dose. The sequence was collected from an adult who received the AZD1222 COVID-19 vaccine. The CDR3 DNA is TGCGCCAGTGGGCCCACAGGGGCCCCGAGCTACGAGCAGTACTTC. It codes for CASGPTGAPSYEQYF.